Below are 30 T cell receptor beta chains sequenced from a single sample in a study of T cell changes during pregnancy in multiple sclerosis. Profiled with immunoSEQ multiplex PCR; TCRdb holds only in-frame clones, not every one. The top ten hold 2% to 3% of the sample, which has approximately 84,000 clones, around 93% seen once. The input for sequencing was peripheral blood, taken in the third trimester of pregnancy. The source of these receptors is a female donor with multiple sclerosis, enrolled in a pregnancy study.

The CDR3 region has the DNA TGTGCCAGCAGCGTAGGGGACAGCAGCAATCAGCCCCAGCATTTT. Protein: CASSVGDSSNQPQHF. This chain uses TRBV9 with TRBJ1-5, with 7 bases identical to TRBD1. The CDR3 loop spans 15 amino acids. Per the germline V gene, CDR1 is SGDLS and CDR2 is YYNGEE. V lost 0 bases to trimming and J lost 1 base; unmatched junction nucleotides: 1.

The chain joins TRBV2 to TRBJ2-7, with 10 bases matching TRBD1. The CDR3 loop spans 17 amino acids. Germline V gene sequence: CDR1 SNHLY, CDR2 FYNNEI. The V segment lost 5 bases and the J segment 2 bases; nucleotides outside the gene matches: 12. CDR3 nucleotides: TGTGCCAGCAGTTTTTCTCCCGGGACAGGGGAGACCTACGAGCAGTACTTC. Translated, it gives CASSFSPGTGETYEQYF.

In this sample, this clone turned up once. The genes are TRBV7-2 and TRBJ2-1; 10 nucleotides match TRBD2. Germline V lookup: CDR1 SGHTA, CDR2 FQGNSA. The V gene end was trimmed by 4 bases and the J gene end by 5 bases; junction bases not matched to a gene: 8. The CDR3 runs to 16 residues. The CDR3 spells CASSSLLAGRDNEQFF. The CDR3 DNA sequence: TGTGCCAGCAGCTCCCTACTAGCGGGGCGAGACAATGAGCAGTTCTTC.

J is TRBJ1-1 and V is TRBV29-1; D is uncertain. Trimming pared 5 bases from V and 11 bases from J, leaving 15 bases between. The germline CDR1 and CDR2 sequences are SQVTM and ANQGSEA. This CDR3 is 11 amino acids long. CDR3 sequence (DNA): TGCAGCGTTCTTTTAAGTTCGGTGGCTTTCTTT. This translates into CSVLLSSVAFF.

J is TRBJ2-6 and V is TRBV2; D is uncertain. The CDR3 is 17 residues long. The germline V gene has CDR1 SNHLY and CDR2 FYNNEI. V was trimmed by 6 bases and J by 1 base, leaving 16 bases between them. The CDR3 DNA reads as TGTGCCAGCAGCGAAACCAGAGGCAGTTCTGGGGCCAACGTCCTGACTTTC. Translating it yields CASSETRGSSGANVLTF.

CDR3 loop: CASSLFARENTIYF. CDR3 DNA sequence: TGTGCCAGCAGCTTGTTTGCCAGGGAAAACACCATATATTTT. The J gene is TRBJ1-3, the V gene TRBV5-6; D is possibly TRBD1 (5 bases). Germline V CDR1 and CDR2: SGHDT, YYEEEE. Trimming took 1 base from V and 6 from J, leaving 11 bases between them. CDR3 length: 14 amino acids.

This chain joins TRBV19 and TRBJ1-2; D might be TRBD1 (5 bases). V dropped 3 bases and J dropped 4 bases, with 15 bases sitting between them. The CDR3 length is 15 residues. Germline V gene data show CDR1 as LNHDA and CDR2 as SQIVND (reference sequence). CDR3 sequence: CASSITQGDLYGYTF. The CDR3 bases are TGTGCCAGTAGTATTACGCAGGGCGACCTCTATGGCTACACCTTC. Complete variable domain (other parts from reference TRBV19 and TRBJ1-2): DGGITQSPKYLFRKEGQNVTLSCEQNLNHDAMYWYRQDPGQGLRLIYYSQIVNDFQKGDIAEGYSVSREKKESFPLTVTSAQKNPTAFYLCASSITQGDLYGYTFGSGTRLTVV.

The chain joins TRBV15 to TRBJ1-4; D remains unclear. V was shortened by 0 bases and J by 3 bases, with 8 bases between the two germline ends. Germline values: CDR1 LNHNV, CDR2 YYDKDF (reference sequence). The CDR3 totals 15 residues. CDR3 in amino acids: CATSRDRGANEKLFF. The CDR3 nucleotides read TGTGCCACCAGCAGAGACCGGGGTGCTAATGAAAAACTGTTTTTT.

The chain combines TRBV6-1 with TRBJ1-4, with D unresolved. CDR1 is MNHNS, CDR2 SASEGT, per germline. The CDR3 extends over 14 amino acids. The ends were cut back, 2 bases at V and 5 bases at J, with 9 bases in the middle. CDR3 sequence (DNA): TGTGCCAGCAGTGAACGGACGGGGAATGAAAAACTGTTTTTT. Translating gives CASSERTGNEKLFF.

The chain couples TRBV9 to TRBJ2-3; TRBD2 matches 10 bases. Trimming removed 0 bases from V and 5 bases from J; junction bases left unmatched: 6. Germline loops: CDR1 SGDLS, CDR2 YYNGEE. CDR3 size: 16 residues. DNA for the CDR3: TGTGCCAGCAGCGTAGTGGAGCGGGGGGGCCTAGATACGCAGTATTTT. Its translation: CASSVVERGGLDTQYF.

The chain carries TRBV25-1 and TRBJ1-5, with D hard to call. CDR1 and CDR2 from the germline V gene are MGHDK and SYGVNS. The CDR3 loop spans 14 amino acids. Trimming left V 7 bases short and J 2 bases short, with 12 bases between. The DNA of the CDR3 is TGTGCCAGCACCCTCAGGTTAGGCAATCAGCCCCAGCATTTT. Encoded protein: CASTLRLGNQPQHF.

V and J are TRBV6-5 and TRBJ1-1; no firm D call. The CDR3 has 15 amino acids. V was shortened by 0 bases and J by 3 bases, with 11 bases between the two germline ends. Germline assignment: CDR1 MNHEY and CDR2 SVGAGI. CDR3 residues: CASSYSPGLDTEAFF. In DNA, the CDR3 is TGTGCCAGCAGTTACTCCCCAGGACTGGACACTGAAGCTTTCTTT.

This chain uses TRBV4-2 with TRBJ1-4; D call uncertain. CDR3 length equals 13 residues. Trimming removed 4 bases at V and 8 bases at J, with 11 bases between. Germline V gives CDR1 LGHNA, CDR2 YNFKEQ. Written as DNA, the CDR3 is TGTGCCAGCAGCCCTATGTCGGGGGAAAAACTGTTTTTT. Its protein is CASSPMSGEKLFF.

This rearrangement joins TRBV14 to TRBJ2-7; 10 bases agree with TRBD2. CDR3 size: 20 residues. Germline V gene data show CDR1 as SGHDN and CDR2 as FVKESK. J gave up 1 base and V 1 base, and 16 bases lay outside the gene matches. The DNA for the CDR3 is TGTGCCAGCAGCCAAGTCCCGAAGTTTAGCGGGGGGCCCAAATCCTACGAGCAGTACTTC. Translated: CASSQVPKFSGGPKSYEQYF.

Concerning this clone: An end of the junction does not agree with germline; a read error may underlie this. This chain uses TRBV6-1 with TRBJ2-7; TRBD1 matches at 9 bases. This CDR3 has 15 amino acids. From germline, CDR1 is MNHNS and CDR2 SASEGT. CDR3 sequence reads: CASMYRDRDSHEQYF. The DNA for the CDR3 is TGTGCCAGCATGTACCGGGACAGGGACTCCCACGAGCAGTACTTC.

CDR3 DNA sequence: TGTGCCAGCAGTGAAGCAGTAAGGAGTGAAGCTTTCTTT. Protein sequence: CASSEAVRSEAFF. The chain links TRBV6-1 to TRBJ1-1, with D uncertain. CDR1 is MNHNS, CDR2 SASEGT, per germline. Trimming took 0 bases from V and 7 from J, leaving 9 bases between them. The CDR3 extends over 13 amino acids.

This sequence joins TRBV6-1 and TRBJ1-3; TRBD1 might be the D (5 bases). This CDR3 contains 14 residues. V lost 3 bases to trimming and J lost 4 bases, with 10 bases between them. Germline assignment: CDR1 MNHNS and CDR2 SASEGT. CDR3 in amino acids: CASSEQDTGNTIYF. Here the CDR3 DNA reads TGTGCCAGCAGTGAGCAGGACACAGGAAACACCATATATTTT.

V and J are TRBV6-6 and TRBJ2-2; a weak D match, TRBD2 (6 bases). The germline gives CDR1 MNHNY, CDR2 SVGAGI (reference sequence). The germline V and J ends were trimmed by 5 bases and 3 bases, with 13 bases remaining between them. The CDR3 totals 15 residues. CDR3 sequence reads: CASSPAGGYTGELFF. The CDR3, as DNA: TGTGCCAGCAGTCCCGCCGGGGGTTACACCGGGGAGCTGTTTTTT.

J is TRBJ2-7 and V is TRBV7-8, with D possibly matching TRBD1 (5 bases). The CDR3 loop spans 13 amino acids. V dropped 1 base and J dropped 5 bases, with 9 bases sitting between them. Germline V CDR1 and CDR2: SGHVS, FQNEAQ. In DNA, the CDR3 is TGTGCCAGCAGCTTAGGGGCAGGGAACGAGCAGTACTTC. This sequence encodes CASSLGAGNEQYF.

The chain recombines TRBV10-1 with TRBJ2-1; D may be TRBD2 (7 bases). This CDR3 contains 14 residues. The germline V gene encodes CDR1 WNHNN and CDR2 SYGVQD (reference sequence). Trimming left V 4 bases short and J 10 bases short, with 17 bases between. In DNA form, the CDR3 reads TGCGCCAGCAGTGGACCGGGGGGCTACGGGGAGCAGTTCTTC. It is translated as CASSGPGGYGEQFF.

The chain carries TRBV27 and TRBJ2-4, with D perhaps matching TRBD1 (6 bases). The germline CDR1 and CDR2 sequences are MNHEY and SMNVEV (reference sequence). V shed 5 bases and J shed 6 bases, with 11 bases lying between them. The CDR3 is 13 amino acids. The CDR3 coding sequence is TGTGCCAGCAGTGTACAGGGTACAAACATTCAGTACTTC. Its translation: CASSVQGTNIQYF.

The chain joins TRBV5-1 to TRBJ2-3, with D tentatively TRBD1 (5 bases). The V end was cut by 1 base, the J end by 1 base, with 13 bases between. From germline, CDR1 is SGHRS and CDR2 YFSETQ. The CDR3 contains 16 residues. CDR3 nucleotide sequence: TGCGCCAGCAGCTTGAGAAGCCCCAGGGGCACAGATACGCAGTATTTT. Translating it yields CASSLRSPRGTDTQYF. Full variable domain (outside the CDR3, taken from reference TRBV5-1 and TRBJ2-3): KAGVTQTPRYLIKTRGQQVTLSCSPISGHRSVSWYQQTPGQGLQFLFEYFSETQRNKGNFPGRFSGRQFSNSRSEMNVSTLELGDSALYLCASSLRSPRGTDTQYFGPGTRLTVL.

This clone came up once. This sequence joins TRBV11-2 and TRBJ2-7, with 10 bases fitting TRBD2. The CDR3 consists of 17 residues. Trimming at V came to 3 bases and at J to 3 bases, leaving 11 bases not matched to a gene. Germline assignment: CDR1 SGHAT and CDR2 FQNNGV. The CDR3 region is CASSFLSGGRLGYEQYF. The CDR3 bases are TGTGCCAGCAGCTTCCTTAGCGGGGGGCGCCTGGGCTACGAGCAGTACTTC.

CDR3 amino acids: CASSLTGKHEQYF. For the CDR3, the DNA is TGTGCCAGCAGCCTCACAGGGAAGCACGAGCAGTACTTC. V gene TRBV27 combines with J gene TRBJ2-7, with D possibly TRBD1 on 6 matching bases. This CDR3 has 13 residues. The V gene lost 6 bases and the J gene lost 5 bases, with 14 bases spanning the gap. In germline, CDR1 is MNHEY, CDR2 SMNVEV (reference sequence).

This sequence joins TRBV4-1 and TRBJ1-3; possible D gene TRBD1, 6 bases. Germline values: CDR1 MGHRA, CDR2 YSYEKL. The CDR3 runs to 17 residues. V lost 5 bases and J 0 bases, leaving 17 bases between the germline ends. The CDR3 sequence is CASSDPPGVSSGNTIYF. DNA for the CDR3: TGCGCCAGCAGCGATCCCCCAGGGGTAAGCTCTGGAAACACCATATATTTT.

The CDR3 protein is CSPGYYTF. In nucleotides, the CDR3 is TGCAGCCCGGGGTACTACACCTTC. The chain combines TRBV20-1 with TRBJ1-2; unclear D gene. The CDR3 runs 8 residues. The germline gives CDR1 DFQATT, CDR2 SNEGSKA (reference sequence).

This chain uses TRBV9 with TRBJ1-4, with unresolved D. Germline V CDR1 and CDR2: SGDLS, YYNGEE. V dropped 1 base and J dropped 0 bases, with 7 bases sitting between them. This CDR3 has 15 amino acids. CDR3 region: CASSVNGATNEKLFF. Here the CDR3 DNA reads TGTGCCAGCAGCGTAAACGGTGCAACTAATGAAAAACTGTTTTTT.

CDR3 in amino acids: CASSVTGDMNTEAFF. The CDR3 bases are TGTGCCAGCAGCGTAACAGGGGACATGAACACTGAAGCTTTCTTT. The gene calls are TRBV9 and TRBJ1-1, with TRBD1 matching 7 bases. With 1 base clipped from V and 0 bases from J, the junction kept 3 bases outside the gene matches. The germline gives CDR1 SGDLS, CDR2 YYNGEE. This CDR3 comprises 15 residues.

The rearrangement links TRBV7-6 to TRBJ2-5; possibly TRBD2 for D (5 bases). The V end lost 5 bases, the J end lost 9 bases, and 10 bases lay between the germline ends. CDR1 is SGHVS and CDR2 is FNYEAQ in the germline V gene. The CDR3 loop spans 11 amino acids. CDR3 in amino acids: CASSGERAQYF. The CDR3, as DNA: TGTGCCAGCAGCGGTGAGAGGGCCCAGTACTTC.

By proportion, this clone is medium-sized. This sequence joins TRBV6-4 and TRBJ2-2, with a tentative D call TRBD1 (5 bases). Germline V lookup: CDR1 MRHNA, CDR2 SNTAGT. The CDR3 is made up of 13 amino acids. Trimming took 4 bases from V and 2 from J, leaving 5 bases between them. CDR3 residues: CASSGTNTGELFF. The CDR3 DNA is TGTGCCAGCAGTGGGACAAACACCGGGGAGCTGTTTTTT.